What follows describes a single T cell receptor beta chain. Its antigen remains unidentified. No much larger clonotype is one base removed from it; base qualities were not supplied. The record originates from a study of blood T cells in healthy people across ages (dated by TCRdb to between 2015 and 2016). Regarding the study in general: Template switching captured roughly one uniquely barcoded TCR beta cDNA molecule per two T cells in model experiments. To avoid experimental bias, donors of different ages were distributed randomly across sequencing lanes. The donors were split into four age groups: young (average around 15 years), middle-aged (roughly 39), aged (62) and long-lived (under 90). To track age-related changes in TCR beta repertoire diversity, the study relied on deep sequencing normalized with unique cDNA molecular identifiers. For two donors (one aged 18 to 30 and one aged 80 or older), the study analyzed two additional independent replicas of 1 million unique cDNA reads from the same blood draw. Study-wide findings and limitations: The CMV infection status of donors was not known, potentially confounding age-related changes in expanded clonotypes. Observed TCR beta diversity correlated strongly with the percentage of naive T cells measured by flow cytometry. Total diversity estimates from one million sequenced T cells were considered lower bounds and underestimates. Observed TCR beta diversity per million T cells fell roughly linearly with age, and a significant reduction was already apparent by age about 38. Since profiling was done on bulk unsorted PBMCs, naive and antigen-experienced compartments could not be conclusively compared. Compared with the aged group, more naive CD4+ T cells, fewer expanded clones and increased TCR diversity were shown by the long-lived group, suggesting age selection.

The CDR3 runs 12 residues from the cysteine to the phenylalanine. The read is trimmed to its CDR3 DNA, 36 bases read in frame from base 1. CDR1 and CDR2, per the germline V gene (reference sequence), are DFQATT and SNEGSKA. V and J are truncated by 4 bases and 8 bases respectively, leaving an intervening sequence of 11 bases. Donors were a few dozen systemically healthy Caucasian individuals from Russia aged 6 to 90 years. About 10 milliliters of peripheral blood were collected from each donor into EDTA-treated Vacutainer tubes. Ficoll-Paque density-gradient centrifugation was used to isolate PBMCs, with at least 6.5 million per sample. Trizol reagent was used to extract total RNA from the PBMCs, yielding at least 6 micrograms per sample. Naive CD45RAhigh/CD27high T cell percentages were measured by flow cytometry on a PBMC aliquot from every donor. Preparation of the library involved 5' RACE. Sequencing relied on an Illumina HiSeq 2500. A second PCR of about 6 to 11 cycles was performed with a sample-barcoded 5' primer and a J-beta primer mix. Each TCR beta cDNA molecule received a unique molecular identifier from a template-switch 5' adaptor carrying 12 random nucleotides. Each sample yielded at least 3 million CDR3-containing paired-end reads. The Mint cDNA synthesis kit, primed by a TRBC-specific oligonucleotide, was used to synthesize first-strand cDNA from all RNA. Following uracil-DNA glycosylase treatment, all cDNA underwent a first 18-cycle PCR with the universal primers M1SS and BC2_uni_R. Per the source publication's procedure: For normalization, 1 million high-quality reads were randomly selected from each sample, with every read carrying a distinct molecular identifier. Instead of being binned into consensus sequences, reads that shared molecular identifiers were thrown out. MiTCR, set to a Q25 quality threshold and the strictest error-elimination algorithm, was used for CDR3 identification, clonotype clustering and error correction. A nonparametric unseen species model with Euler transformation was used to estimate lower-bound total TCR beta diversity. Clones were called with MiXCR by TCRdb after fastp trimmed the public reads at Q25, and only in-frame beta chains were retained. Rows with a matching CDR3 protein are joined into one entry that keeps the most common DNA and genes. None of the V and J calls come from the authors' own analysis; TCRdb made them. In this sample the table shows about 1.4 million distinct CDR3 sequences, approximately 60% of which occur a single time. More than 6% of the sample belongs to the ten largest clones.

The sequence came from a man between 18 and 29 years old in good health. The chain was built from TRBV20-1 and TRBJ2-2; no D gene call is confident. Sequencing was performed on blood. The bases are TGCAGTGCTATTATGCCTGGTGGGGAGCTGTTTTTT. Translated, it reads CSAIMPGGELFF.